The rows below give T cell receptor beta chains drawn from one sample of a study of read filtering for tumor transcriptome and immune sequencing. TCRdb re-called the reads with MiXCR, one entry per CDR3 protein. The sample has about 40,000 distinct CDR3 sequences; roughly 13% are singletons. Material: a population of CD138-negative cells sorted from bone marrow. The receptor set was obtained from a donor aged 40 or over with multiple myeloma. Both conserved end residues are part of each CDR3. A D gene is named only where the DNA matches it firmly. The size of a clone is reported for some rows only, either as once, few or many, or as a class for expanded clones.

TRBV7-6,many,TRBJ2-5,NA,TGTGCCAGCACACCGGATCTGCGGGAGACCCAGTACTTC,CASTPDLRETQYF
TRBV5-4,many,TRBJ2-7,NA,TGTGCCAGCAGCTCCTCTGTTGGAGGGAGCCCCTACGAGCAGTACTTC,CASSSSVGGSPYEQYF
TRBV6-6,many,TRBJ2-5,NA,TGTGCCAGCGGGACTCGGGAGACCCAGTACTTC,CASGTRETQYF
TRBV20-1,few,TRBJ2-7,TRBD2,TGCAGTGCTAGAGGTAGCGGGAGGGTGTACGAGCAGTACTTC,CSARGSGRVYEQYF
TRBV19,few,TRBJ2-7,TRBD2,TGTGCCAGTAGTATCTTAGCGGGAGGCTACGAGCAGTACTTC,CASSILAGGYEQYF
TRBV2,many,TRBJ2-2,TRBD2,TGTGCCAGCAGTGGACCGACTAGCGGGTCTTGGGCGAACACCGGGGAGCTGTTTTTT,CASSGPTSGSWANTGELFF
TRBV28,many,TRBJ2-7,TRBD2,TGTGCCAGCAGCTTAGACGGTGTTGGAGCGGGAGGTCACGAGCAGTACTTC,CASSLDGVGAGGHEQYF
TRBV6-1,many,TRBJ1-1,NA,TGTGCCAGCTTGGGGATAGCGAACACTGAAGCTTTCTTT,CASLGIANTEAFF
TRBV7-9,many,TRBJ2-1,NA,TGTGCCAGCAGCCAAACTAGTGTCAATGAGCAGTTCTTC,CASSQTSVNEQFF
TRBV10-3,many,TRBJ1-1,NA,TGTGCCACCCAAGGACAGCAGAACACTGAAGCTTTCTTT,CATQGQQNTEAFF
TRBV12-3/TRBV12-4,many,TRBJ1-4,NA,TGTGCCAGCAGTCTGCCGGGGAATGAAAAACTGTTTTTT,CASSLPGNEKLFF
TRBV19,few,TRBJ1-4,NA,TGTGCCACCTCGGACCCCCAAGGTGGAAGTCGTGAAAAACTGTTTTTT,CATSDPQGGSREKLFF
TRBV27,many,TRBJ2-1,NA,TGTGCCAGCAGTTATTTACCCCGGAGCTCCTACAATGAGCAGTTCTTC,CASSYLPRSSYNEQFF
TRBV29-1,NA,TRBJ1-1,NA,TGCAGCGTTGAAGTTCTGGGGACTGAAGCTTTCTTT,CSVEVLGTEAFF
TRBV7-3,NA,TRBJ2-3,NA,TGTGCCAGCTGCATGCAAGAAAACCTGGCGGATACGCAGTATTTT,CASCMQENLADTQYF
TRBV7-9,many,TRBJ1-5,TRBD1,TGTGCCAGCACCACAGGGGGCCCCAATCAGCCCCAGCATTTT,CASTTGGPNQPQHF
TRBV7-2,few,TRBJ1-5,NA,TGTGCCAGCAGCTCCAGGGTCCTGGGGCCCCAGCGTTTT,CASSSRVLGPQRF
TRBV7-8,few,TRBJ1-3,NA,TGTGCCAGCAGCTTAGGGCCCAGCTCTGGAAACACCATATATTTT,CASSLGPSSGNTIYF
TRBV4-1,many,TRBJ1-2,NA,TGCGCCAGCAGCAGCCCGGGACGGCGAACCGGTAACTATGGCTACACCTTC,CASSSPGRRTGNYGYTF
TRBV4-2,many,TRBJ2-1,TRBD2,TGTGCCAGCAGCTCACTAGCGGGGGCCAATGAGCAGTTCTTC,CASSSLAGANEQFF
TRBV19,few,TRBJ2-6,NA,TGTGCCAGCCTTCAAACCGCGTCTGGGGCCAACGTCCTGACTTTC,CASLQTASGANVLTF
TRBV7-8,many,TRBJ1-5,NA,TGTGCCAGCAGCTTAAGTTTTGGGACCGCAAGCAATCAGCCCCAGCATTTT,CASSLSFGTASNQPQHF
TRBV6-5,many,TRBJ2-7,NA,TGTGCCAGCAGAGGAAGCGGCGAGCAGTACTTC,CASRGSGEQYF
TRBV11-2,many,TRBJ2-2,NA,TGTGCCAGCAGCTTAGCTCCCCAGGCCACCGGGGAGCTGTTTTTT,CASSLAPQATGELFF
TRBV6-2/TRBV6-3,many,TRBJ2-7,TRBD2,TGTGCCAGCACCCTCCGGACTAGCGGGAGAGACGAGCAGTACTTC,CASTLRTSGRDEQYF
TRBV7-2,many,TRBJ1-2,TRBD1,TGTGCCAGCAGCCCGGGACAGGGGGCGAACATGGGGTATGGCTACACCTTC,CASSPGQGANMGYGYTF
TRBV10-3,many,TRBJ2-1,TRBD2,TGTGCCATCACCGGGGAGGGAAGCGGGAGCTCCTACAATGAGCAGTTCTTC,CAITGEGSGSSYNEQFF
TRBV29-1,many,TRBJ2-5,TRBD2,TGCAGCGTCCCACCCCGAGCGGGAGGTCAAGAGACCCAGTACTTC,CSVPPRAGGQETQYF
TRBV24-1,NA,TRBJ2-1,NA,TGTGCCACCGGGCGTGGAAATGAGCAGTTCTTC,CATGRGNEQFF
TRBV10-3,many,TRBJ2-3,TRBD2,TGTGCCATCAGTGCCCGACTAGCGGGAACCACAGATACGCAGTATTTT,CAISARLAGTTDTQYF
TRBV5-1,many,TRBJ2-1,TRBD2,TGCGCCAGCAGCTCCGGACTAGCCAAGGACAATGAGCAGTTCTTC,CASSSGLAKDNEQFF
TRBV20-1,many,TRBJ1-1,NA,TGCAGTGCTTTAATGACCTACGGGAACACTGAAGCTTTCTTT,CSALMTYGNTEAFF
TRBV7-6,many,TRBJ2-5,NA,TGTGCCAGCACCAAGTTGGGGTCGGGGGAGACCCAGTACTTC,CASTKLGSGETQYF
TRBV5-5,many,TRBJ2-5,NA,TGTGCCAGCAGCTTGGTTCCAACAAACCAAGAGACCCAGTACTTC,CASSLVPTNQETQYF
TRBV11-2,few,TRBJ2-7,NA,TGTGCCAGCAGCCCTTTAATAGGACCGACTTACGAGCAGTACTTC,CASSPLIGPTYEQYF
TRBV12-3/TRBV12-4,many,TRBJ2-1,NA,TGTGCCAGCAGTTTGGGCGGGGTGAATGAGCAGTTCTTC,CASSLGGVNEQFF
TRBV6-1,many,TRBJ2-3,TRBD2,TGTGCCAGCAGTGAGGAGTTTCGCGGGAGGGATACGCAGTATTTT,CASSEEFRGRDTQYF
TRBV6-5,many,TRBJ2-1,TRBD2,TGTGCCAGCAGTTACGGGACTAGCGGGTCCTGGGGAAATGAGCAGTTCTTC,CASSYGTSGSWGNEQFF
TRBV6-1,NA,TRBJ2-7,NA,TGTGCCAGCAGTTATGGCCTACAAGGCGCGGCGAGGGAGCAGTACTTC,CASSYGLQGAAREQYF
TRBV5-1,many,TRBJ2-3,NA,TGCGCCAGCAGCTTGGCCGACTCAGTCACAGATACGCAGTATTTT,CASSLADSVTDTQYF
TRBV27,many,TRBJ2-2,NA,TGTGCCAGCAGTTTACGGGGGATTAACACCGGGGAGCTGTTTTTT,CASSLRGINTGELFF
TRBV5-6,many,TRBJ2-1,NA,TGTGCCAGCAGCGAAGGGACTTTCAATGAGCAGTTCTTC,CASSEGTFNEQFF
TRBV20-1,many,TRBJ2-6,NA,TGCAGTGCCCGTAGCCGGAATGGGGCCAACGTCCTGACTTTC,CSARSRNGANVLTF
TRBV7-3,many,TRBJ2-3,TRBD1,TGTGCCAGCAGCTTTTTTCCGGGACAGGGTACAGATACGCAGTATTTT,CASSFFPGQGTDTQYF
TRBV19,many,TRBJ1-2,NA,TGTGCCAGTAGTATCGGCGGTAGGAACTATGGCTACACCTTC,CASSIGGRNYGYTF
TRBV11-2,many,TRBJ2-3,NA,TGTGCCAGCAGCTCAGGGCCCAGAGATACGCAGTATTTT,CASSSGPRDTQYF
TRBV7-9,NA,TRBJ2-7,NA,TGTGCCAGCAGCTTAAAGTCTGTATGGTACTTC,CASSLKSVWYF
TRBV20-1,many,TRBJ2-2,NA,TGCAGTGCCTATGGGTGGGGTGAAAGAATTACCGGGGAGCTGTTTTTT,CSAYGWGERITGELFF
TRBV20-1,many,TRBJ2-2,TRBD1,TGCAGTGCTAGAGAGTTAACAGGGGGCGGGGAGCTGTTTTTT,CSARELTGGGELFF
TRBV7-9,many,TRBJ2-7,TRBD1,TGTGCCAGCAGCTACCCGGGACAGGGGGCTCGGGAGCAGTACTTC,CASSYPGQGAREQYF